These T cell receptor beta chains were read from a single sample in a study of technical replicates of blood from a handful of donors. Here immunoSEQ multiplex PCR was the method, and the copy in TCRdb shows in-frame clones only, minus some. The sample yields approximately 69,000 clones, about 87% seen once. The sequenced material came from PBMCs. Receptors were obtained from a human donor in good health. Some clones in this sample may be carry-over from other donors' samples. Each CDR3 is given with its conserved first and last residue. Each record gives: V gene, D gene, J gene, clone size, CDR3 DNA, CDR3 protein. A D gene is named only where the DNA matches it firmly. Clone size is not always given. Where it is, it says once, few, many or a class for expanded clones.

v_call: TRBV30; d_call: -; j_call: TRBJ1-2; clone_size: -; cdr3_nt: TGTGCCTGGATATCCGGGAACTATGGCTACACCTTC; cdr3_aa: CAWISGNYGYTF
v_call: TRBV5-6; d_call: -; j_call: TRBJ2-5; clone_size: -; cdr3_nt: TGTGCCAGCAGCTCCATAGGGCAGGGGTCGGAGACCCAGTACTTC; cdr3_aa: CASSSIGQGSETQYF
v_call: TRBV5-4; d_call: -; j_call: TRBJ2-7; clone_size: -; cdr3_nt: TGTGCCAGCAGCTCTCTAGATCGAAGGCCCCTCTCCTACGAGCAGTACTTC; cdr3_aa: CASSSLDRRPLSYEQYF
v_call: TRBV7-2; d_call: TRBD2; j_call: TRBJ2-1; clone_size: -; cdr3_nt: TGTGCCAGCAGCCGAGCGGGGTACTCTGAGCAGTTCTTC; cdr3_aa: CASSRAGYSEQFF
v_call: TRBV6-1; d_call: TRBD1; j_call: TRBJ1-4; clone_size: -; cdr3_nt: TGTGCCAGCAGCGACGACAGGGTGGGTGAAAAACTGTTTTTT; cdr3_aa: CASSDDRVGEKLFF
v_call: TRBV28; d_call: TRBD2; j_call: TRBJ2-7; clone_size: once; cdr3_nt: TGTGCCAGCAGTTTATTCGCCCCCACTAGCGGTGCCAAATACGAGCAGTACTTC; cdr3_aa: CASSLFAPTSGAKYEQYF
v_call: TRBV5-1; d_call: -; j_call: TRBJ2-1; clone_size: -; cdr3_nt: TGCGCCAGCAGCTTGCGGGAACACAATGAGCAGTTCTTC; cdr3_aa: CASSLREHNEQFF
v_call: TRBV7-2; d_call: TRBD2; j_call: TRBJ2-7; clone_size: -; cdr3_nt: TGTGCCAGCAGCTTGAGGACTAGCGGACCCTACGAGCAGTACTTC; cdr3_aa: CASSLRTSGPYEQYF
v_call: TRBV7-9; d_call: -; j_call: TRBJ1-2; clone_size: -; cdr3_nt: TGTGCCAGCAGCCCAGGGAAAACTAACTATGGCTACACCTTC; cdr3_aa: CASSPGKTNYGYTF
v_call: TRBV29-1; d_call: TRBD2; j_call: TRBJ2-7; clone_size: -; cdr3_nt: TGCAGGAGGACTAGCGGGAGCTACGAGCAGTACTTC; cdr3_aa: CRRTSGSYEQYF
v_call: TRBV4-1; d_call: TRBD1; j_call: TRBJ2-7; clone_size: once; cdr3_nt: TGCGCCAGCAGCCAAATTATAGGAGGGACAGGGATCTCCTACGAGCAGTACTTC; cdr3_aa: CASSQIIGGTGISYEQYF
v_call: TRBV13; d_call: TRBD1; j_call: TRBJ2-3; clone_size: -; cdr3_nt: TGTGCCAGCAGCTTAGGGGGGACAGGGGGCCTGGATACGCAGTATTTT; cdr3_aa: CASSLGGTGGLDTQYF
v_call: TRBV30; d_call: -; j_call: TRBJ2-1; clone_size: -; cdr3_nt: TGTGCCTGGAGTAGCGTACATGAGCAGTTCTTC; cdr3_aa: CAWSSVHEQFF
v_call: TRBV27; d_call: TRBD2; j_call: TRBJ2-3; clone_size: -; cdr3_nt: TGTGCCAGCAGTCTCCGAGCGGGGGGTATTGCAGATACGCAGTATTTT; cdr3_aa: CASSLRAGGIADTQYF
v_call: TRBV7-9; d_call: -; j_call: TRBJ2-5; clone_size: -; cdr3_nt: TGTGCCAGCAGCTCAGGGGAGACCCAGTACTTC; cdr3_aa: CASSSGETQYF
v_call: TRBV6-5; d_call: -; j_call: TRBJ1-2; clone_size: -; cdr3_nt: TGTGCCAGCAGTTACTCGTACAGGGCCAACTATGGCTACACCTTC; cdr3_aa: CASSYSYRANYGYTF
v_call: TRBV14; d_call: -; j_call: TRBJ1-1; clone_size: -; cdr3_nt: TGTGCCAGCAGCCCGGTGGGGGGGACGTCAGCTTTCTTT; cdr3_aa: CASSPVGGTSAFF
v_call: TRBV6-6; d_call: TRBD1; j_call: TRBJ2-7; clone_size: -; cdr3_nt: TGTGCCAGCAGTTATTCGACAGGGGGCGAGCAGTACTTC; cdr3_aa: CASSYSTGGEQYF
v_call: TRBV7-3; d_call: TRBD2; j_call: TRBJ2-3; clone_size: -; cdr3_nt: TGTGCCAGCAGCCCCACTGCGGGGGGAGATACGCAGTATTTT; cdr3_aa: CASSPTAGGDTQYF
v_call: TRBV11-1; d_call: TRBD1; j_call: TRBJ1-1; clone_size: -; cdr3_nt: TGTGCCAGCAGCGCACAAACGGGACAGCCATACGGAGGCACTGAAGCTTTCTTT; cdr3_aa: CASSAQTGQPYGGTEAFF
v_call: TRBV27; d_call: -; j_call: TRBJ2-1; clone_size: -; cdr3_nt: TGTGCCAGCAGTTTCTTCAATGAGCAGTTCTTC; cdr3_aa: CASSFFNEQFF
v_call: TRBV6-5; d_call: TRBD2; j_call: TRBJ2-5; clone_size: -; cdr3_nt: TGTGCCAGCAGAACTAGCGGGAGGCCAGAGACCCAGTACTTC; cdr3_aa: CASRTSGRPETQYF
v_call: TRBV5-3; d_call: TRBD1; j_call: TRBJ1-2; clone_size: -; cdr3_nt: TGTGCCAGAAGCTCGGGACAGGGGTATGGCTACACCTTC; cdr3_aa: CARSSGQGYGYTF